A single sample is the source of the 21 T cell receptor beta chains below, sequenced in a study of T-cell reconstitution after alpha-beta-depleted transplantation in children. Construction of the TCRbeta library involved unique molecular identifiers. TCRdb independently ran MiXCR on the PCR reads; one entry per CDR3 protein. The data hold around 700,000 distinct CDR3 sequences, with under 15% observed a single time. The sequencing here drew on PBMCs, taken before TCRalphabeta/CD19-depleted stem cell transplant. These receptors were obtained from a girl aged 2-10 years with congenital amegakaryocytic thrombocytopenia, due to receive a stem cell transplant.

With respect to this clonotype: Germline is not matched at one junction end, which may reflect a read error. The chain joins TRBV7-9 to TRBJ2-7; no definite D call. The germline CDR1 and CDR2 sequences are SEHNR and FQNEAQ (reference sequence). This CDR3 is built from 14 residues. CDR3 DNA: TGTGCCGGCAGCTTAGGTCCCCCCTCCTACGAGCAGTACTTC. Protein: CAGSLGPPSYEQYF.

This clonotype appeared once. The rearrangement joins TRBV5-5 to TRBJ2-1; TRBD2 might be the D (6 bases). CDR3 length: 16 residues. Germline V gives CDR1 SGHKS, CDR2 YYEKEE (reference sequence). V was cut by 0 bases and J by 0 bases, with 10 bases left in between. The CDR3 reads CASSLAQGLSYNEQFF. CDR3 bases: TGTGCCAGCAGCTTGGCCCAGGGACTCTCCTACAATGAGCAGTTCTTC.

This clonotype was picked up many times. J is TRBJ1-1 and V is TRBV10-3; possible D gene TRBD1, 5 bases. Trimming left V 3 bases short and J 7 bases short, with 15 bases between. Germline CDR1 is ENHRY and CDR2 is SYGVKD. The CDR3 is 14 residues long. CDR3 in DNA: TGTGCCATCAGTGAAGCCGGGGCAGAGAGTGAAGCTTTCTTT. This encodes CAISEAGAESEAFF.

V gene TRBV12-3 or TRBV12-4 combines with J gene TRBJ2-4; 9 nucleotides align to TRBD2. Unmatched junction bases numbered 9, after V lost 3 bases and J lost 6 bases. The CDR3 has 16 amino acids. Written as DNA, the CDR3 is TGTGCCAGCAGTTTTACGGGGCTAGCGGGGAGAAACATTCAGTACTTC. It encodes CASSFTGLAGRNIQYF.

In this sample, this clonotype turned up many times. This sequence joins TRBV5-1 and TRBJ1-1, with D unclear. Trimming shortened V by 3 bases and J by 1 base, and 7 bases separated the two germline ends. The germline CDR1 and CDR2 sequences are SGHRS and YFSETQ. The CDR3 is made up of 13 amino acids. As DNA, the CDR3 is TGCGCCAGCAGCTCCTCGGCGAACACTGAAGCTTTCTTT. Translating it yields CASSSSANTEAFF.

This clonotype was seen ten or more times. This chain uses TRBV5-1 with TRBJ2-1, with 11 bases identical to TRBD2. J gave up 10 bases and V 4 bases, and 7 bases lay outside the gene matches. The CDR3 loop spans 14 amino acids. Germline CDR1 reads SGHRS; CDR2 reads YFSETQ. The CDR3 DNA sequence: TGCGCCAGCAGCATCGGGACTAGCGGTAGGGAGCAGTTCTTC. This encodes CASSIGTSGREQFF.

In its sample, this clonotype was seen many times. The chain couples TRBV5-1 to TRBJ1-1; D may be TRBD1 (5 bases). The germline V gene encodes CDR1 SGHRS and CDR2 YFSETQ. The CDR3 runs to 15 residues. The germline V and J ends were trimmed by 0 bases and 1 base, with 10 bases remaining between them. CDR3 in amino acids: CASSLGPTGNTEAFF. The DNA of the CDR3 is TGCGCCAGCAGCTTGGGCCCCACAGGGAACACTGAAGCTTTCTTT.

The chain recombines TRBV14 with TRBJ2-1, with D uncertain. CDR3 length: 14 amino acids. The germline V gene encodes CDR1 SGHDN and CDR2 FVKESK. V was cut by 1 base and J by 7 bases, with 11 bases left in between. In nucleotides, the CDR3 is TGTGCCAGCAGCCAAGCTGAAGAAACGAATGAGCAGTTCTTC. Translating gives CASSQAEETNEQFF.

V and J are TRBV25-1 and TRBJ1-6, with D unresolved. The CDR3 is 14 amino acids. The V gene lost 3 bases and the J gene lost 13 bases, with 16 bases spanning the gap. Germline V gene data show CDR1 as MGHDK and CDR2 as SYGVNS. The CDR3 bases are TGTGCCAGCAGTGACATGAGTGGCCCTTTGCCCCTCCACTTT. As protein: CASSDMSGPLPLHF.

The table lists this clonotype with many counts. The chain recombines TRBV5-1 with TRBJ2-1, with 7 bases that match TRBD1. Trimming cost V 3 bases and J 2 bases; bases outside gene matches: 5. The CDR3 runs 15 residues. In germline, CDR1 is SGHRS, CDR2 YFSETQ. CDR3 region: CASSWDRETYNEQFF. For the CDR3, the DNA is TGCGCCAGCAGCTGGGACAGAGAAACCTACAATGAGCAGTTCTTC. The full variable domain, in which reference TRBV5-1 and TRBJ2-1 provide the parts outside the CDR3, is KAGVTQTPRYLIKTRGQQVTLSCSPISGHRSVSWYQQTPGQGLQFLFEYFSETQRNKGNFPGRFSGRQFSNSRSEMNVSTLELGDSALYLCASSWDRETYNEQFFGPGTRLTVL.

This rearrangement joins TRBV14 to TRBJ2-5, with unresolved D. Germline CDR1 is SGHDN and CDR2 is FVKESK. The CDR3 is 13 residues long. V was cut by 1 base and J by 4 bases, with 7 bases left in between. This CDR3 reads CASSQASSETQYF. The CDR3 nucleotides read TGTGCCAGCAGCCAAGCGTCTTCAGAGACCCAGTACTTC.

This clonotype was detected ten times or more. The chain has TRBV12-3 or TRBV12-4 and TRBJ2-7; D ambiguous. The V end lost 7 bases, the J end lost 2 bases, and 6 bases lay between the germline ends. The CDR3 runs 11 residues. CDR3 in amino acids: CASTATYEQYF. CDR3 DNA: TGTGCCAGCACTGCCACCTACGAGCAGTACTTC.

As concerns this clonotype: The junction does not match germline at one end; this may be a read error. The chain couples TRBV4-2 to TRBJ2-5, with unresolved D. This CDR3 is 12 amino acids long. The germline V gene has CDR1 LGHNA and CDR2 YNFKEQ. The CDR3 coding sequence is TGTGCCAACAGCCAAACAGAAGAGACCCAGTACTTC. This translates into CANSQTEETQYF.

This clonotype has a count of ten or more. V gene TRBV10-3 combines with J gene TRBJ2-3, with D possibly TRBD2 on 5 matching bases. There are 16 residues in the CDR3. Trimming removed 0 bases at V and 2 bases at J, with 12 bases between. Germline CDR1 is ENHRY and CDR2 is SYGVKD. As DNA, the CDR3 is TGTGCCATCAGTGAGTCGTCTAGCAGCCCCACAGATACGCAGTATTTT. Residues: CAISESSSSPTDTQYF.

The rearrangement joins TRBV21-1 to TRBJ1-1. TRBV21-1 is recorded as a pseudogene. The CDR3 spans 12 residues. The CDR3 coding sequence is TGTGCCAGCAGCACGTGTGTTACTGAAGCTTTCTTT. It specifies CASSTCVTEAFF.

This clonotype came up many times. The CDR3 DNA sequence: TGTGCCAGCAGTTGGGACAGGGGGTACGACACCGGGGAGCTGTTTTTT. This encodes CASSWDRGYDTGELFF. The rearrangement joins TRBV6-5 to TRBJ2-2; 11 bases agree with TRBD1. Losses at the gene ends were 4 bases for V and 3 bases for J; bases not matched to a gene: 4. This CDR3 has 16 residues. Germline assignment: CDR1 MNHEY and CDR2 SVGAGI.

This clonotype was seen at least ten times. The chain links TRBV19 to TRBJ2-3, with D maybe TRBD2 (6 bases). Germline CDR1 and CDR2: LNHDA and SQIVND (reference sequence). Trimming took 3 bases from V and 5 from J, leaving 24 bases between them. The CDR3 spans 18 residues. The CDR3 here is CASSILHLGGSLIDTQYF. DNA for the CDR3: TGTGCCAGTAGTATCCTTCACTTAGGAGGGAGTCTTATAGATACGCAGTATTTT.

This clonotype was found many times. The J gene is TRBJ2-1, the V gene TRBV12-3 or TRBV12-4; 13 bases are a match to TRBD2. The CDR3 extends over 15 amino acids. The junction had 4 bases not matched to a gene; V was cut back by 2 bases and J by 9 bases. CDR3 DNA sequence: TGTGCCAGCAGTTTAATGGGACTAGCGGGATTTGAGCAGTTCTTC. Its translation is CASSLMGLAGFEQFF.

This clonotype was counted many times. The V gene is TRBV7-6, the J gene TRBJ1-3; 8 nucleotides agree with TRBD1. The CDR3 extends over 16 amino acids. The trim removed 3 bases at V and 2 bases at J, leaving 6 bases unmatched. Germline V CDR1 and CDR2: SGHVS, FNYEAQ. Here the CDR3 reads CASSFGTGGAGNTIYF. The DNA for the CDR3 is TGTGCCAGCAGCTTCGGGACAGGAGGCGCTGGAAACACCATATATTTT.

This clonotype has only a few counts. The J gene is TRBJ1-1, the V gene TRBV6-1; D gene unclear. Germline V lookup: CDR1 MNHNS, CDR2 SASEGT. The CDR3 totals 12 residues. Trimming cost V 1 base and J 11 bases, with 11 bases left between them. The CDR3 reads CASSEGPTRAFF. In DNA form, the CDR3 reads TGTGCCAGCAGTGAAGGACCAACGCGCGCTTTCTTT.

With regard to this clonotype: Just one base apart from a much larger clone, this may be a read error. V usage is TRBV28 and J usage is TRBJ2-1, with 8 bases aligning to TRBD1. From germline, CDR1 is MDHEN and CDR2 SYDVKM. The CDR3 sequence is 15 residues long. CDR3: CAGSYDRGSGREQFF. For the CDR3, the DNA is TGTGCCGGCAGTTATGACAGGGGATCGGGTAGGGAGCAGTTCTTC.